This T cell receptor (beta chain) was retrieved from a study of cytomegalovirus exposure and HLA in healthy donors. Overall study findings and caveats: TCR beta V- and J-gene trimming, according to a later analysis, was linked to a missense DCLRE1C variant.

Looked up from germline, CDR1 is MGHRA and CDR2 is YSYEKL. The CDR3 spans 16 residues. V shed 5 bases, J shed 6 bases, and the junction held 11 bases outside the gene matches. 13 Jbeta primers and 60 Vbeta primers were used for the PCR. As originally analysed: Unique TCR beta chains totaled roughly 80 million in a later count, with about 11 million of them shared. This table comes from immunoSEQ multiplex PCR, and its TCRdb copy is limited to in-frame clones, with some not included. V and J calls and clone size are given by that table; D and trimming were obtained from the DNA. This table holds about 170,000 clones, under 85% found once. Concerning this clone: As yet, its antigen is unknown.

The rearrangement links TRBV4-1 to TRBJ2-1; TRBD2 aligns across 9 bases. The source of this sequence is a female donor in good health and CMV-seronegative. The sequenced sample consisted of PBMCs. CDR3 amino acids: CASSSPGTSFGNEQFF. The DNA for the CDR3 is TGCGCCAGCAGCTCCCCCGGGACTAGCTTCGGCAATGAGCAGTTCTTC.